The rows below give T cell receptor beta chains drawn from one sample of a study of blood T cells in healthy people across ages. TCRdb reprocessed the 5' RACE reads with MiXCR, giving one entry per CDR3 protein. The data contain 1.5 million to 2 million distinct CDR3 sequences, around 42% of them singletons. The sample consisted of blood. These receptors were taken from a human donor in good health. Each CDR3 is given with its conserved first and last residue. A D gene is named only where the DNA matches it firmly. Clone size is stated in some rows and not others, as once, few, many or a class when expanded.

D gene | clone size | J gene | CDR3 length | V gene | CDR3 DNA | CDR3 protein
NA | few | TRBJ2-3 | 15 | TRBV7-3 | TGTGCCAGCAGCTTAAGGTTGAGTTTTACAGATACGCAGTATTTT | CASSLRLSFTDTQYF
NA | few | TRBJ2-5 | 12 | TRBV25-1 | TGTGCCAGCAGTGTTAATATAAAGACCCAGTACTTC | CASSVNIKTQYF
NA | NA | TRBJ1-5 | 12 | TRBV20-1 | TGCAGTGCTACACGCTCCGATCAGCCCCAGCATTTT | CSATRSDQPQHF
NA | many | TRBJ2-7 | 13 | TRBV9 | TGTGCCAGCAGCGTCGGGACTGCCTACGAGCAGTACTTC | CASSVGTAYEQYF
NA | NA | TRBJ1-4 | 14 | TRBV20-1 | TGCAGTGCTAGAGGGCGGGGGTATGGTGAAAAACTGTTTTTT | CSARGRGYGEKLFF
TRBD1 | NA | TRBJ2-1 | 16 | TRBV6-5 | TGTGCCAGCACCCTAGGGGACAGGGGGGGATACAATGAGCAGTTCTTC | CASTLGDRGGYNEQFF
NA | NA | TRBJ2-3 | 13 | TRBV30 | TGTGCCTGGAATAAAGAAGGAACAGATACGCAGTATTTT | CAWNKEGTDTQYF
NA | NA | TRBJ2-7 | 15 | TRBV27 | TGTGCCAGCAGTTCACTTGGGGGGGCTGACTACGAGCAGTACTTC | CASSSLGGADYEQYF
TRBD2 | NA | TRBJ2-3 | 17 | TRBV7-2 | TGTGCCAGCAGCCCCCGGACTAGCGGGGCCTCAGGGGATACGCAGTATTTT | CASSPRTSGASGDTQYF
NA | few | TRBJ1-2 | 13 | TRBV20-1 | TGCAATGCTAGAGTCCGGACTGATTCTGGCTACACCTTC | CNARVRTDSGYTF
NA | NA | TRBJ2-5 | 14 | TRBV7-2 | TGTGCCAGCAGCTTCGAACTAGCCGACGAGACCCAGTACTTC | CASSFELADETQYF
NA | NA | TRBJ2-7 | 15 | TRBV15 | TGTGCCACCGGCAGAGACTACAAGAGCTCCTACGAGCAGTACTTC | CATGRDYKSSYEQYF
NA | NA | TRBJ2-6 | 17 | TRBV6-4 | TGTGCCAGCCCTGGACCTTGGATTAGGGCTGGGGCCAACGTCCTGACTTTC | CASPGPWIRAGANVLTF
NA | NA | TRBJ2-5 | 15 | TRBV12-3/TRBV12-4 | TGTGCCAGCAACAAACTAAGGGGGTTACAAGAGACCCAGTACTTC | CASNKLRGLQETQYF
TRBD2 | once | TRBJ2-1 | 14 | TRBV10-3 | TGTGCCATCAGTAGCGGGGGACATTACAATGAGCAGTTCTTC | CAISSGGHYNEQFF
NA | many | TRBJ2-1 | 13 | TRBV13 | TGTGCCAGCGGGGTTAGCTCCTACAATGAGCAGTTCTTC | CASGVSSYNEQFF
TRBD1 | once | TRBJ1-1 | 19 | TRBV4-1 | TGCGCCAGCAGCCACCCCCGGGTTGGGACAGACGCGATGAACACTGAAGCTTTCTTT | CASSHPRVGTDAMNTEAFF
TRBD1 | few | TRBJ2-7 | 19 | TRBV19 | TGTGCCAGTAGTATATTTATCTCGGGGGGACAGGGGACCCCCTACGAGCAGTACTTC | CASSIFISGGQGTPYEQYF